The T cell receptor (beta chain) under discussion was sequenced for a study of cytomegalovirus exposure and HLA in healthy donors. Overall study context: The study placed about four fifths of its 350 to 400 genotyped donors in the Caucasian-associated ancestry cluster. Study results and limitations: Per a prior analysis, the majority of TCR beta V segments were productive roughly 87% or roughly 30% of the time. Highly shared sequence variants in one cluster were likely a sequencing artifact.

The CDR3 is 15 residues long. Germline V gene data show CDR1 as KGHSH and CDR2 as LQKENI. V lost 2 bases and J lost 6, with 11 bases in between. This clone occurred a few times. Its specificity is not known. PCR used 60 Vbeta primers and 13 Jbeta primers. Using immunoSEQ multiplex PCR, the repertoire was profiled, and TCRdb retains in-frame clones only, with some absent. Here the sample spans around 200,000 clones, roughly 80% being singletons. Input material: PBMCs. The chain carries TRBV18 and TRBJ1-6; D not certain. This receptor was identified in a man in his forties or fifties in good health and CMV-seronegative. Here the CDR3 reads CASSPAEAPNSPLHF. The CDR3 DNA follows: TGTGCCAGCTCACCAGCAGAAGCGCCTAATTCACCCCTCCACTTT.